Listed below are T cell receptor beta chains from one sample, sequenced in a study of shared clonotypes between healthy human individuals. This table comes from immunoSEQ multiplex PCR, and its TCRdb copy is limited to in-frame clones, with some not included. The sample carries about 2.4 million clones, roughly 93% recorded once. Sample: naive CD4+ T cells from PBMCs. The receptors were sampled from a man in his late teens or twenties in good health. Some clones in this sample may be carry-over from other donors' samples. The CDR3 runs from the conserved cysteine through the conserved F or W. The order of the fields is clone size, D gene, J gene, V gene, CDR3 length, CDR3 DNA, CDR3 protein. The D gene is left open where the match is weak. Clone size is given for some rows only: seen once, a few or many times, or a class if the clone is expanded.

- - TRBJ1-1 TRBV29-1 14 TGCAGCGTTGAGTGGCCCAGGAGACAGCCTGAAGCTTTCTTT CSVEWPRRQPEAFF
- - TRBJ1-1 TRBV7-3 12 TGTGCCAGCAGCCCAGGGTACACTGAAGCTTTCTTT CASSPGYTEAFF
once - TRBJ2-7 TRBV12-5 15 TGTGCTAGTGGTTTGAGGTGGCACACCTCCTACGAGCAGTACTTC CASGLRWHTSYEQYF
- - TRBJ2-4 TRBV4-1 15 TGCGCCAGCAGCCAACAGGGTCTGGTCAAAAACATTCAGTACTTC CASSQQGLVKNIQYF
- - TRBJ2-2 TRBV9 13 TGTGCCAGCCGGGCTCTAAGGACCGGGGAGCTGTTTTTT CASRALRTGELFF
- - TRBJ2-7 TRBV4-1 15 TGCGCCAGCAGCCCCCACCACGGCAGGGAGTCGGGTCAGTACTTC CASSPHHGRESGQYF
- - TRBJ2-7 TRBV6-1 14 TGTGCCAGCAGTGAGTCAGGGCTGTCCTACGAGCAGTACTTC CASSESGLSYEQYF
- - TRBJ2-1 TRBV20-1 10 TGCAGTGCTATGGATTATGAGCAGTTCTTC CSAMDYEQFF
- - TRBJ1-2 TRBV28 13 TGTGCCAGCAGTTTTTATCAGTCAAATGGCTACACCTTC CASSFYQSNGYTF
- - TRBJ2-7 TRBV5-1 13 TGCGCCAGCAGCTTGTTGAGTGGGAACGAGCAGTACTTC CASSLLSGNEQYF
- - TRBJ2-1 TRBV9 14 TGTGCCAGCAGCTTCGGTTTTGGGGACGGTGAGCAGTTCTTC CASSFGFGDGEQFF
- - TRBJ2-1 TRBV14 15 TGTGCCAGCAGCCGCTTGCGTGGTAGCTCATATGAGCAGTTCTTC CASSRLRGSSYEQFF
- - TRBJ1-2 TRBV19 15 TGTGCCAGTAGTCGGCAGGTTCACGTTTTGGTTGGCTACACCTTC CASSRQVHVLVGYTF
- - TRBJ2-1 TRBV5-1 13 TGCGCCAGCTTTTGGGGAGGAGGAAATGAGCAGTTCTTC CASFWGGGNEQFF
- - TRBJ2-7 TRBV11-3 14 TGTGCCAGCAGCTTACGGCAGGGGCCCTACGAGCAGTACTTC CASSLRQGPYEQYF
- - TRBJ1-2 TRBV4-1 13 TGCGCCAGCAGCCAAAATCGACGCGTCGGCTACACCTTC CASSQNRRVGYTF
- - TRBJ2-2 TRBV6-1 15 TGTGCCAGCAGTGAAAGCTCGCTGGGGACCGGGGAGCTGTTTTTT CASSESSLGTGELFF
- TRBD2 TRBJ2-7 TRBV19 18 TGTGCCAGTAGTATAAGGGGGACTAGCGGGCCGATCTCCTACGAGCAGTACTTC CASSIRGTSGPISYEQYF
few - TRBJ1-1 TRBV28 13 TGTGCCAGCCGGTGGGACACTCGGACTGAAGCTTTCTTT CASRWDTRTEAFF
- TRBD2 TRBJ2-2 TRBV4-1 15 TGCGCCAGCAGCCAGGGTGGGAGGGACACCGGGGAGCTGTTTTTT CASSQGGRDTGELFF